Detailed here is one T cell receptor beta chain. Assay used: immunoSEQ multiplex PCR; TCRdb lists only in-frame clones, some missing. The sample records 95,000 to 150,000 clones, roughly 90% being singletons. These data are taken from a study of blood T cell repertoires in COVID-19. Study in general: The analysed material was cDNA or gDNA that came from T cells, B-cell-depleted T cells, or PBMCs.

V was pared by 5 bases and J by 0 bases, with 11 bases between. Looked up from germline, CDR1 is LNHNV and CDR2 is YYDKDF (reference sequence). CDR3 length: 15 amino acids. Sequencing was performed on peripheral blood. This TCR was recovered from a man aged 50-60 years with acute or convalescent COVID-19. This chain connects TRBV15 to TRBJ1-5; D is unclear. The CDR3 DNA reads TGTGCCACCAGCGGCATGAAGTATAGCAATCAGCCCCAGCATTTT. It codes for CATSGMKYSNQPQHF.